This T cell receptor beta chain derives from a study of blood T cell repertoires in COVID-19. Sequencing was performed with immunoSEQ multiplex PCR; in TCRdb, only in-frame clones are kept and a portion is missing. The data show about 220,000 clones, 70% to 90% seen once. V shed 5 bases and J 6 bases; nucleotides not matched to a gene: 4. The CDR3 has 14 amino acids. This clonotype originated in a man aged 25 to 40 who had recovered from COVID-19. The gene calls are TRBV5-3 and TRBJ2-1; TRBD1 matches 11 bases. TRBV5-3 belongs to the ORF category, with a function that is uncertain. Sequences were obtained from peripheral blood. CDR3 DNA: TGTGCCAGAAGGAGGGACAGGGGGTCCAATGAGCAGTTCTTC. It yields the protein CARRRDRGSNEQFF.